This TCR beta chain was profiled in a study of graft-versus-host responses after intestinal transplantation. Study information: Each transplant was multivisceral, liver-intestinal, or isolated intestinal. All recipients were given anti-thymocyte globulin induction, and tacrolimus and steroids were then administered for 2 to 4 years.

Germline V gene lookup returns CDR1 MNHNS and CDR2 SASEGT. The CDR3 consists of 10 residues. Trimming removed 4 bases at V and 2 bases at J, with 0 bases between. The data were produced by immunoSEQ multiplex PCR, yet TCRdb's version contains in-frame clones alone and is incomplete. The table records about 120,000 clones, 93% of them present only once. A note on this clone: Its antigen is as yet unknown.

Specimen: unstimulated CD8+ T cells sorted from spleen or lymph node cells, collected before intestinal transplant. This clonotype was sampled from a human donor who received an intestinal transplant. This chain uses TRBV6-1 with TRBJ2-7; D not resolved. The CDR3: CASSAYEQYF. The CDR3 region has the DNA TGTGCCAGCAGTGCCTACGAGCAGTACTTC.